Sequencing of this T cell receptor beta chain was carried out in a study of blood T cell repertoires in COVID-19 (TCRdb year 2020). With regard to the full study: Samples covering the acute and convalescent phases of COVID-19 were provided by collaborators in the United States, Italy and Spain. A de-identified subject ID, COVID-19 status, age in years and sex were almost always included in the sample metadata. The material from the prospective study consisted of cDNA or gDNA derived from T cells, B-cell-depleted T cells, or PBMCs. HLA class I and class II types, where available, came from metadata supplied by the sample provider rather than from assay-based typing. The samples were drawn from the first 160 participants of the ongoing ImmuneRACE study and from 950 to 1,500 subjects provided by 6 global collaborators. Deeply sampled blood TCRbeta repertoires from subjects exposed to, actively infected with, or recovered from COVID-19 were included in the dataset. The repertoires were made available in a free public database intended to serve as a resource for research on the immune response to SARS-CoV-2.

The CDR3, cysteine through phenylalanine, is 15 amino acids long. Of all the DNA, just the CDR3 is kept, 45 bases in frame from base 1. Per the germline V gene (reference sequence), MNHEY is the CDR1 and SMNVEV is the CDR2. At the junction V is shortened by 5 bases and J by 3 bases, with 17 bases in between. Paper-wide results and their limitations: How much clinical and demographic metadata was included differed by source and by participant, and the metadata was provided uncurated.

The collaborating institutions used their own protocols to collect whole blood in K2EDTA tubes. For TCRbeta analysis, collaborator samples were shipped as frozen whole blood, as isolated PBMCs, or as DNA extracted from either sample type. TCRbeta CDR3 regions were amplified from genomic DNA using the immunoSEQ Assay, a bias-controlled multiplex PCR. The published analysis was carried out like this. Nucleated cell counts per sample were estimated from amplification of reference gene primers within the assay. Sequence reads were collapsed and filtered to measure the absolute abundance of every unique TCRbeta CDR3 rearrangement. Productive Simpson clonality was computed per sample as the square root of Simpson's diversity index over productive rearrangements. TCRdb carries this immuneACCESS record with in-frame sequences only. Its versions omit some clonotypes, under half of them owing to an unresolved V gene in the studies checked, with the rest unexplained. The V and J calls and clone size are taken from that table; D and trimming were inferred from the DNA. The sample table holds 120,000 to 150,000 clones, of which around four fifths were seen once. About 3% of the sample belongs to the ten largest clones.

On this clone itself: Its antigen remains undetermined. No base quality information exists; no much larger clone differs at one position.

The sample consisted of peripheral blood. The receptor chain draws on TRBV27 and TRBJ2-7; a weak D assignment points to TRBD1 (5 bases agree). The source of this sequence is a woman in her 40s with active or convalescent COVID-19. Here is the DNA: TGTGCCAGCAGTCCCATAGGGGCGTTCAACTACGAGCAGTACTTC. Its amino acids are CASSPIGAFNYEQYF.